The rows below give T cell receptor beta chains drawn from one sample of a study of CD8+ T cells in alopecia areata. Some clones are missing from TCRdb's copy, which holds only in-frame ones; the method was immunoSEQ multiplex PCR. Found here are 150,000 to 200,000 clones, 50% to 60% of them singletons; the top ten hold about 15%. The sequencing used CD4+ T cells sorted from blood, collected at week 0. These TCRs come from a human donor with alopecia areata. Each CDR3 is given with its conserved first and last residue. Rows give clone size only sometimes, using once, few, many, or a class for an expanded clone.

clone size,J gene,V gene,CDR3 protein
-,TRBJ1-6,TRBV27,CASSTFGGAYSPLHF
-,TRBJ1-1,TRBV6-6,CASRLIRQGGTEAFF
-,TRBJ1-6,TRBV30,CAWSDDRGSPLHF
-,TRBJ1-6,TRBV7-9,CASSLDQSPLHF
-,TRBJ2-2,TRBV14,CASSPTRPGELFF
-,TRBJ1-5,TRBV7-9,CASSPSLSNQPQHF
-,TRBJ1-3,TRBV2,CASSEWDNGNTIYF
-,TRBJ1-1,TRBV29-1,CSVVMGLGTEAFF
-,TRBJ2-5,TRBV25-1,CASSSPWQTQYF
-,TRBJ2-1,TRBV6-4,CASSEFARNTYNEQFF
-,TRBJ2-4,TRBV30,CALDLAVKNIQYF
-,TRBJ1-2,TRBV30,CAWSVGDYGYTF
-,TRBJ2-3,TRBV30,CAWGLGDTQYF
few,TRBJ2-6,TRBV30,CAWSSRGANVLTF
few,TRBJ2-5,TRBV29-1,CSFDGEGQETQYF
-,TRBJ1-6,TRBV6-1,CASSEDPGFNSPLHF
-,TRBJ1-2,TRBV6-1,CASSSGSYGYTF
-,TRBJ1-4,TRBV27,CASSLRGEEKLFF
-,TRBJ2-2,TRBV5-1,CASSAQGTGGTGELFF
once,TRBJ2-3,TRBV27,CAISSTLTDTQYF
-,TRBJ2-3,TRBV30,CAWSVGGGTDTQYF
few,TRBJ2-2,TRBV18,CASSPPGLAGRSTGELFF
-,TRBJ2-3,TRBV7-9,CASSQRGNTDTQYF
-,TRBJ2-7,TRBV5-6,CASSHGTANYEQYF
-,TRBJ2-3,TRBV7-2,CASSPASRDTQYF
-,TRBJ1-6,TRBV25-1,CASSPQGSDNSPLHF
few,TRBJ2-3,TRBV10-1,CASSEVPEDTQYF
-,TRBJ2-6,TRBV4-1,CASSQPTGSGANVLTF
-,TRBJ2-1,TRBV29-1,CSVEGGVSFNEQFF
few,TRBJ2-3,TRBV28,CASQHSGGRDTQYF
few,TRBJ1-2,TRBV6-6,CASSPSSADGYTF
-,TRBJ1-1,TRBV12-5,CASGKGGITEAFF
-,TRBJ1-1,TRBV29-1,CSARDSPEAFF
-,TRBJ1-2,TRBV9,CASSGMFGQGHGYTF
-,TRBJ1-6,TRBV7-2,CASSSRDRKNSPLHF
-,TRBJ2-5,TRBV15,CATSRDRDGLRETQYF
few,TRBJ1-2,TRBV4-2,CASKPQEDGYTF
-,TRBJ1-1,TRBV5-1,CASSLSGPWDTEAFF
-,TRBJ2-7,TRBV7-9,CASSVGTSSYEQYF
few,TRBJ2-5,TRBV15,CATSRAARARYQETQYF
-,TRBJ2-7,TRBV15,CATSREGRGEQYF
-,TRBJ1-2,TRBV6-5,CASSYVGREGYTF
-,TRBJ2-3,TRBV7-2,CASGLTGNTQYF
-,TRBJ2-6,TRBV7-9,CASSRGQGTVLTF
-,TRBJ1-2,TRBV29-1,CSVERPPVGYTF
-,TRBJ2-3,TRBV5-1,CASSLLGPDTQYF